This entry lists 21 T cell receptor beta chains sequenced from one sample in a study of T cell responses to AZD1222 COVID-19 vaccine. Produced via immunoSEQ multiplex PCR; TCRdb's table is partial and in-frame only. The data hold about 90,000 clones, with around 91% observed a single time. The sequences come from peripheral blood, collected on day 0 of MenACWY control vaccination. These receptors came from an adult in good health.

J is TRBJ2-1 and V is TRBV15; D is undetermined. V lost 8 bases to trimming and J lost 4 bases, with 6 bases between them. The CDR3 extends over 11 amino acids. Germline V CDR1 and CDR2: LNHNV, YYDKDF (reference sequence). CDR3 sequence reads: CATGEYNEQFF. CDR3 bases: TGTGCCACCGGGGAATACAATGAGCAGTTCTTC. Together with reference TRBV15 and TRBJ2-1, the CDR3 gives the full variable domain: DAMVIQNPRYQVTQFGKPVTLSCSQTLNHNVMYWYQQKSSQAPKLLFHYYDKDFNNEADTPDNFQSRRPNTSFCFLDIRSPGLGDTAMYLCATGEYNEQFFGPGTRLTVL.

This chain links TRBV4-1 with TRBJ1-3; D not resolved. V lost 1 base and J 2 bases, leaving 12 bases between the germline ends. From germline, CDR1 is MGHRA and CDR2 YSYEKL. CDR3 length: 16 residues. CDR3 residues: CASSQGEGIAGNTIYF. For the CDR3, the DNA is TGCGCCAGCAGCCAAGGGGAGGGAATAGCTGGAAACACCATATATTTT.

The rearrangement uses TRBV28 and TRBJ1-5; TRBD1 agrees at 8 bases. The CDR3 is 19 residues long. The J segment lost 1 base and the V segment lost 5 bases, leaving 16 bases of the junction unmatched. CDR1 MDHEN and CDR2 SYDVKM come from the germline V gene. The CDR3 protein is CASSPIWGGTGESNQPQHF. Here the CDR3 DNA reads TGTGCCAGCAGTCCTATATGGGGTGGGACAGGTGAGAGCAATCAGCCCCAGCATTTT.

V usage is TRBV19 and J usage is TRBJ1-1, with no clear D. The CDR3 covers 12 residues. In germline, CDR1 is LNHDA, CDR2 SQIVND (reference sequence). The V gene lost 7 bases and the J gene lost 3 bases, with 9 bases spanning the gap. The CDR3 reads CASTGQYTEAFF. DNA for the CDR3: TGTGCCAGTACGGGCCAGTACACTGAAGCTTTCTTT.

V usage is TRBV6-1 and J usage is TRBJ1-5, with D possibly TRBD1 on 5 matching bases. The germline V and J ends were trimmed by 0 bases and 3 bases, with 15 bases remaining between them. Germline V CDR1 and CDR2: MNHNS, SASEGT. The CDR3 is 17 amino acids. The CDR3 DNA follows: TGTGCCAGCAGTGAAGCGGGATGGGGAGGGGCCAATCAGCCCCAGCATTTT. The encoded protein is CASSEAGWGGANQPQHF.

The chain links TRBV11-1 to TRBJ2-3; D is unclear. This CDR3 has 14 amino acids. CDR1 is SGHAT, CDR2 FQDESV, per germline (reference sequence). Trimming cost V 6 bases and J 1 base, with 11 bases left between them. The CDR3 region has the DNA TGTGCCAGCAGATTCGGTGGGGGCACAGATACGCAGTATTTT. It encodes CASRFGGGTDTQYF.

This chain uses TRBV6-5 with TRBJ2-3; D call uncertain. The germline V gene encodes CDR1 MNHEY and CDR2 SVGAGI. V lost 6 bases, J lost 4 bases, and 17 bases lay in between. CDR3 size: 15 residues. The CDR3 DNA follows: TGTGCCAGCAGCGAGTCCTTAGCCGGTGCAGATACGCAGTATTTT. Amino acids: CASSESLAGADTQYF.

The gene calls are TRBV6-5 and TRBJ1-5; 10 bases align to TRBD1. The junction had 8 bases not matched to a gene; V was cut back by 6 bases and J by 12 bases. Germline assignment: CDR1 MNHEY and CDR2 SVGAGI. The CDR3 loop spans 13 amino acids. Here the CDR3 reads CASRRDRGERQHF. CDR3 bases: TGTGCCAGCAGACGGGACAGGGGCGAGCGCCAGCATTTT.

This clone was seen a few times. V and J are TRBV4-2 and TRBJ1-5; 8 nucleotides match TRBD1. Trimming at V came to 6 bases and at J to 0 bases, leaving 4 bases not matched to a gene. Germline V gives CDR1 LGHNA, CDR2 YNFKEQ. The CDR3 loop spans 15 amino acids. Written as DNA, the CDR3 is TGTGCCAGCAGTCGGGGACAGGATAGCAATCAGCCCCAGCATTTT. It is translated as CASSRGQDSNQPQHF.

This chain links TRBV11-2 with TRBJ2-7; D might be TRBD1 (6 bases). Trimming pared 1 base from V and 1 base from J, leaving 17 bases between. Germline CDR1 and CDR2: SGHAT and FQNNGV. The CDR3 consists of 17 residues. Here the CDR3 reads CASSLARGELISYEQYF. The CDR3 region has the DNA TGTGCCAGCAGCTTAGCCAGGGGAGAGCTAATATCCTACGAGCAGTACTTC.

V gene TRBV29-1 combines with J gene TRBJ1-1; 7 bases agree with TRBD1. Germline trimming cut 3 bases from V and 5 bases from J; bases unmatched to any gene: 3. The CDR3 has 12 amino acids. The germline CDR1 and CDR2 sequences are SQVTM and ANQGSEA. The chain's CDR3 is CSVDLQGTEAFF. The CDR3 DNA reads TGCAGCGTTGACCTACAGGGGACTGAAGCTTTCTTT.

The chain links TRBV2 to TRBJ2-2, with D perhaps given as TRBD1 or TRBD2 (6 bases each). The CDR3 contains 15 residues. The V gene lost 6 bases and the J gene lost 6 bases, with 17 bases spanning the gap. CDR1 and CDR2 from the germline V gene are SNHLY and FYNNEI. CDR3 protein: CASSKGGNGAGELFF. The CDR3 coding sequence is TGTGCCAGCAGCAAGGGGGGAAATGGGGCCGGGGAGCTGTTTTTT.

The CDR3 here is CASSVGLAGIDEQYF. The DNA of the CDR3 is TGTGCCAGCAGCGTGGGACTAGCGGGAATCGACGAGCAGTACTTC. J is TRBJ2-7 and V is TRBV9; 13 bases align to TRBD2. Germline V gene lookup returns CDR1 SGDLS and CDR2 YYNGEE. V was clipped by 2 bases and J by 5 bases; unmatched bases: 4. The CDR3 length is 15 residues.

This chain uses TRBV27 with TRBJ2-5, with no clear D. CDR1 is MNHEY and CDR2 is SMNVEV in the germline V gene (reference sequence). Trimming cost V 3 bases and J 0 bases, with 5 bases left between them. The CDR3 extends over 13 amino acids. The CDR3 sequence: CASSLTYQETQYF. Written as DNA, the CDR3 is TGTGCCAGCAGTTTGACTTACCAAGAGACCCAGTACTTC.

The chain recombines TRBV5-1 with TRBJ2-5; 8 positions match TRBD1. The CDR3 is 16 residues long. V was pared by 0 bases and J by 3 bases, with 7 bases of the junction left unmatched. Germline CDR1 SGHRS, CDR2 YFSETQ. CDR3 nucleotide sequence: TGCGCCAGCAGCTTGGCGGGCAGGGGGCAGGAAGAGACCCAGTACTTC. Protein product: CASSLAGRGQEETQYF.

The chain employs TRBV9 and TRBJ2-2; 14 nucleotides match TRBD2. The CDR3 is made up of 17 amino acids. V gave up 4 bases and J gave up 4 bases; unmatched junction bases: 6. Looked up from germline, CDR1 is SGDLS and CDR2 is YYNGEE. The CDR3 DNA reads as TGTGCCAGCAGCAGAGGGACTAGCGGGAGTGGCACCGGGGAGCTGTTTTTT. Translation gives CASSRGTSGSGTGELFF.

The chain is built from TRBV7-8 and TRBJ1-1; 11 bases match TRBD1. Looked up from germline, CDR1 is SGHVS and CDR2 is FQNEAQ. The J segment lost 3 bases and the V segment lost 4 bases, leaving 4 bases of the junction unmatched. The CDR3 consists of 15 residues. CDR3 coding DNA: TGTGCCAGCAGCTCTAAGGGACAGGGGGACACTGAAGCTTTCTTT. Encoded protein: CASSSKGQGDTEAFF.

The J gene is TRBJ2-1, the V gene TRBV18, with D perhaps matching TRBD2 (6 bases). The length of the CDR3 is 14 residues. Germline-derived CDR1 and CDR2 are KGHSH and LQKENI. V lost 3 bases to trimming and J lost 9 bases, with 15 bases between them. As DNA, the CDR3 is TGTGCCAGCTCACCTCCTATCCTGGGAGGTGAGCAGTTCTTC. Translating it yields CASSPPILGGEQFF.

The chain combines TRBV7-2 with TRBJ2-1; D is ambiguous. V was cut by 2 bases and J by 0 bases, with 8 bases left in between. The CDR3 length is 15 residues. Germline values: CDR1 SGHTA, CDR2 FQGNSA. CDR3 DNA: TGTGCCAGCAGCTTAAACGGAATCTCCTACAATGAGCAGTTCTTC. Its protein product is CASSLNGISYNEQFF. The complete variable domain, with remaining parts taken from reference TRBV7-2 and TRBJ2-1, reads GAGVSQSPSNKVTEKGKDVELRCDPISGHTALYWYRQSLGQGLEFLIYFQGNSAPDKSGLPSDRFSAERTGGSVSTLTIQRTQQEDSAVYLCASSLNGISYNEQFFGPGTRLTVL.

This chain joins TRBV2 and TRBJ1-1; weak D call: TRBD1 (5 bases). CDR3 size: 13 residues. V was pared by 7 bases and J by 1 base, with 10 bases between. Germline-derived CDR1 and CDR2 are SNHLY and FYNNEI. The CDR3: CASTVDRNTEAFF. CDR3 nucleotides: TGTGCCAGCACGGTTGACAGGAACACTGAAGCTTTCTTT. Using reference TRBV2 and TRBJ1-1 for the parts outside the CDR3, the full variable domain is EPEVTQTPSHQVTQMGQEVILRCVPISNHLYFYWYRQILGQKVEFLVSFYNNEISEKSEIFDDQFSVERPDGSNFTLKIRSTKLEDSAMYFCASTVDRNTEAFFGQGTRLTVV.

A note on this clone: This sample includes further DNA sequences coding for the same CDR3. This chain links TRBV5-4 with TRBJ1-1, with D perhaps TRBD1 (6 bases). The germline V gene encodes CDR1 SGHNT and CDR2 YYREEE (reference sequence). With 2 bases removed from V and 2 bases from J, the gap between germline ends came to 16 bases. This CDR3 region has 16 residues. The CDR3 region is CASSFGSGGPNTEAFF. In DNA form, the CDR3 reads TGTGCCAGCAGCTTTGGGTCGGGGGGCCCTAACACTGAAGCTTTCTTT.